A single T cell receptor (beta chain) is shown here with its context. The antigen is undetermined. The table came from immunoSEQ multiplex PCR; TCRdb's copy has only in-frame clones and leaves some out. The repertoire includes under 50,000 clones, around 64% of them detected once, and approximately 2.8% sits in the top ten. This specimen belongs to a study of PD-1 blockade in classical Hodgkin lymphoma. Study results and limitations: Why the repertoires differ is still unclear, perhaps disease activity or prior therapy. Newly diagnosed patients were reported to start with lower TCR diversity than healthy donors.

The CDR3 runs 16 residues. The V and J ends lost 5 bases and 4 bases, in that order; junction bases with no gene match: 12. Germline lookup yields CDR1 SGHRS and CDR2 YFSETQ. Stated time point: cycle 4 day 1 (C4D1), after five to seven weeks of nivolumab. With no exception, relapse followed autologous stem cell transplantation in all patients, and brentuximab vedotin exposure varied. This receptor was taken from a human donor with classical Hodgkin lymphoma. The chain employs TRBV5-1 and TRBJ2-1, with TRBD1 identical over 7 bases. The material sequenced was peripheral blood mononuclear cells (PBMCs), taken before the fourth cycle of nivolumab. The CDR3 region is CASSLSGTANYNEQFF. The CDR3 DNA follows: TGCGCCAGCAGTTTATCCGGGACAGCTAATTACAATGAGCAGTTCTTC.